This entry lists 30 T cell receptor beta chains sequenced from one sample in a study of T cell repertoires in ileal Crohn's disease. Method: immunoSEQ multiplex PCR; TCRdb's copy keeps in-frame clones and lacks some. This sample yields 4,500 to 5,500 clones, of which 74% are seen a single time; roughly 19% belongs to the top ten. The sample taken for sequencing was ileal tissue. The receptors derive from an adult with Crohn's disease.

The CDR3 region is CASSAGTPKLPSGNTIYF. The DNA for the CDR3 is TGTGCCAGCAGTGCAGGGACACCAAAACTTCCCTCTGGAAACACCATATATTTT. J is TRBJ1-3 and V is TRBV27; possible D gene TRBD1, 6 bases. Germline CDR1 and CDR2: MNHEY and SMNVEV (reference sequence). V shed 5 bases and J shed 0 bases, with 20 bases lying between them. This CDR3 region has 18 residues.

The chain links TRBV11-2 to TRBJ1-1, with no clear D. Germline CDR1 reads SGHAT; CDR2 reads FQNNGV. This CDR3 region has 13 residues. Between the trimmed V and J ends, which lost 5 bases and 2 bases, there was a span of 9 bases. This CDR3 reads CASSATRNTEAFF. The CDR3 DNA follows: TGTGCCAGCAGCGCTACGAGAAACACTGAAGCTTTCTTT.

The chain's CDR3 is CASADRDYGYTF. The CDR3 nucleotides read TGTGCCAGCGCAGACAGGGACTATGGCTACACCTTC. V is TRBV6-6 and J is TRBJ1-2; the match to TRBD1 covers 7 bases. The trim removed 8 bases at V and 3 bases at J, leaving 3 bases unmatched. Looked up from germline, CDR1 is MNHNY and CDR2 is SVGAGI (reference sequence). The CDR3 length is 12 residues.

The chain is built from TRBV11-3 and TRBJ2-5, with 11 bases lining up with TRBD1. The J segment lost 4 bases and the V segment lost 6 bases, leaving 7 bases of the junction unmatched. CDR3 size: 15 residues. Germline V gives CDR1 SGHNT, CDR2 YENEEA. CDR3 sequence reads: CASSSSGTGGETQYF. As DNA, the CDR3 is TGTGCCAGCAGTTCTTCCGGGACAGGGGGAGAGACCCAGTACTTC.

This chain joins TRBV4-1 and TRBJ1-1, with TRBD1 identical over 8 bases. Germline V gene data show CDR1 as MGHRA and CDR2 as YSYEKL. With 0 bases clipped from V and 10 bases from J, the junction kept 4 bases outside the gene matches. This CDR3 has 13 amino acids. The DNA of the CDR3 is TGCGCCAGCAGCCAAGACTACAGGGGGTTAGCTTTCTTT. Residues: CASSQDYRGLAFF.

This clone occurred once. J is TRBJ2-7 and V is TRBV4-2; a weak D match, TRBD1 (5 bases). The CDR3 runs 13 residues. V was cut by 4 bases and J by 3 bases, with 10 bases left in between. Germline V gene lookup returns CDR1 LGHNA and CDR2 YNFKEQ. The DNA for the CDR3 is TGTGCCAGCAGCCCGACAGAAAACTACGAGCAGTACTTC. It translates to CASSPTENYEQYF.

The J gene is TRBJ2-1, the V gene TRBV29-1; 8 positions match TRBD2. V was pared by 4 bases and J by 3 bases, with 11 bases of the junction left unmatched. The CDR3 has 16 residues. The germline V gene has CDR1 SQVTM and CDR2 ANQGSEA. The CDR3 nucleotides are TGCAGCGTTGGTATGGCGGGAGGACGGGTCTACAATGAGCAGTTCTTC. This translates into CSVGMAGGRVYNEQFF.

The V gene is TRBV6-5, the J gene TRBJ2-7, with TRBD1 matching 9 bases. CDR1 is MNHEY and CDR2 is SVGAGI in the germline V gene. The CDR3 is made up of 15 amino acids. J was trimmed by 4 bases and V by 6 bases; bases with no gene match: 10. DNA of the CDR3: TGTGCCAGCAGCCCTAACAGGGGGCGCGTTTACGAGCAGTACTTC. This translates into CASSPNRGRVYEQYF.

The chain combines TRBV10-3 with TRBJ1-5, with D perhaps matching TRBD1 (5 bases). V was cut by 7 bases and J by 7 bases, with 17 bases left in between. CDR3 length: 14 amino acids. Germline CDR1 and CDR2: ENHRY and SYGVKD. The CDR3 DNA follows: TGTGCCATCAATGAACTAGGGGAGGGACAGCCCCAGCATTTT. Translating it yields CAINELGEGQPQHF.

This clone has a handful of counts. The chain recombines TRBV6-5 with TRBJ2-2; D unresolved. The V gene's germline CDR1 is MNHEY and CDR2 SVGAGI. Trimming shortened V by 6 bases and J by 7 bases, and 6 bases separated the two germline ends. The CDR3 loop spans 11 amino acids. The CDR3 spells CASSLFGELFF. CDR3 in DNA: TGTGCCAGCAGCCTGTTCGGGGAGCTGTTTTTT.

This clone was observed a handful of times. The rearrangement joins TRBV5-1 to TRBJ2-1; D may be TRBD2 (6 bases). V lost 4 bases to trimming and J lost 7 bases, with 12 bases between them. Germline CDR1 SGHRS, CDR2 YFSETQ. The CDR3 spans 13 residues. The CDR3 sequence: CASSIGGGNEQFF. DNA of the CDR3: TGCGCCAGCAGCATCGGTGGGGGGAATGAGCAGTTCTTC.

V gene TRBV5-1 combines with J gene TRBJ2-1; possible D gene TRBD1, 6 bases. The length of the CDR3 is 15 residues. Germline V gene lookup returns CDR1 SGHRS and CDR2 YFSETQ. V gave up 2 bases and J gave up 5 bases, with 14 bases separating them. Written as DNA, the CDR3 is TGCGCCAGCAGCTTTATGGACAGCATAAACAATGAGCAGTTCTTC. Protein sequence: CASSFMDSINNEQFF.

This clone was seen once. J is TRBJ1-5 and V is TRBV6-6; D is possibly TRBD1 (6 bases). Germline V CDR1 and CDR2: MNHNY, SVGAGI (reference sequence). The CDR3 spans 14 residues. Trimming left V 6 bases short and J 0 bases short, with 9 bases between. CDR3 DNA sequence: TGTGCCAGCAGAGCAGGGGATAGCAATCAGCCCCAGCATTTT. It codes for CASRAGDSNQPQHF.

Only a few counts were recorded for this clone. The genes are TRBV10-3 and TRBJ2-7; 8 nucleotides line up with TRBD2. Germline CDR1 reads ENHRY; CDR2 reads SYGVKD. Germline trimming cut 6 bases from V and 0 bases from J; bases unmatched to any gene: 7. CDR3 length: 15 residues. The CDR3, as DNA: TGTGCCATCAGGCTAACTAGCGGCGGCTCCTACGAGCAGTACTTC. It codes for CAIRLTSGGSYEQYF.

The V call is TRBV9, the J call TRBJ2-3, with D unclear. The CDR3 length is 16 residues. Between the trimmed V and J ends, which lost 1 base and 4 bases, there was a span of 16 bases. In germline, CDR1 is SGDLS, CDR2 YYNGEE. For the CDR3, the DNA is TGTGCCAGCAGCGTAAATAACCTCTTAGTCGCAGATACGCAGTATTTT. It yields the protein CASSVNNLLVADTQYF.

This chain joins TRBV28 and TRBJ1-4; perhaps TRBD1 as D (6 bases). With 4 bases removed from V and 7 bases from J, the gap between germline ends came to 13 bases. The CDR3 length is 14 residues. Per the germline V gene, CDR1 is MDHEN and CDR2 is SYDVKM. The CDR3 region is CASSSPGASEKLFF. The CDR3 nucleotides read TGTGCCAGCAGTTCCCCAGGGGCTAGTGAAAAACTGTTTTTT.

A few counts support this clone. V and J are TRBV6-1 and TRBJ1-1; D not resolved. The V and J ends lost 4 bases and 1 base respectively, with 4 bases between them. The CDR3 runs 12 residues. Germline assignment: CDR1 MNHNS and CDR2 SASEGT. The CDR3: CASSGRNTEAFF. Written as DNA, the CDR3 is TGTGCCAGCAGTGGCAGGAACACTGAAGCTTTCTTT.

The chain carries TRBV11-3 and TRBJ2-1; D uncertain. CDR1 and CDR2 from the germline V gene are SGHNT and YENEEA. The length of the CDR3 is 14 residues. V lost 0 bases, J lost 5 bases, and 8 bases lay in between. CDR3 loop: CASSLDYGNNEQFF. Written as DNA, the CDR3 is TGTGCCAGCAGCTTAGATTATGGCAACAATGAGCAGTTCTTC.

This chain connects TRBV19 to TRBJ2-2; TRBD1 is a possible D gene (5 bases). Germline values: CDR1 LNHDA, CDR2 SQIVND (reference sequence). The V gene lost 5 bases and the J gene lost 6 bases, with 16 bases spanning the gap. The CDR3 contains 15 residues. The CDR3 nucleotides read TGTGCCAGTAGTGAGGTTAGCAGGGAAGCCGGGGAGCTGTTTTTT. Its protein product is CASSEVSREAGELFF.

This chain links TRBV5-1 with TRBJ2-5; 8 bases line up with TRBD2. The CDR3 consists of 13 residues. Trimming at V came to 2 bases and at J to 5 bases, leaving 2 bases not matched to a gene. Germline V CDR1 and CDR2: SGHRS, YFSETQ. The CDR3 spells CASSFREGETQYF. The CDR3 DNA reads TGCGCCAGCAGCTTCCGGGAGGGTGAGACCCAGTACTTC.

The chain carries TRBV5-6 and TRBJ2-3; the D gene is possibly TRBD2 (6 bases). V was pared by 0 bases and J by 4 bases, with 15 bases between. The CDR3 totals 16 residues. Germline V gene sequence: CDR1 SGHDT, CDR2 YYEEEE. This chain's CDR3 is CASSLVVMGGADTQYF. CDR3 in DNA: TGTGCCAGCAGCTTGGTGGTCATGGGGGGAGCAGATACGCAGTATTTT.

The CDR3 loop is CSVLTGAPREQYF. The CDR3 DNA reads TGCAGCGTTCTCACAGGGGCTCCCAGGGAGCAGTACTTC. The J gene is TRBJ2-7, the V gene TRBV29-1; 7 nucleotides match TRBD1. This CDR3 has 13 residues. Germline loops: CDR1 SQVTM, CDR2 ANQGSEA. J lost 7 bases, V lost 5 bases, and 11 bases had no gene match.

The rearrangement uses TRBV5-6 and TRBJ1-2, with 7 nucleotides matching TRBD1. Per germline, CDR1 SGHDT and CDR2 YYEEEE. The CDR3 totals 14 residues. V gave up 4 bases and J gave up 4 bases; unmatched junction bases: 7. Here the CDR3 reads CASSLHRGSYGYTF. Written as DNA, the CDR3 is TGTGCCAGCAGCCTGCACAGGGGTTCCTATGGCTACACCTTC.

The chain has TRBV2 and TRBJ1-1, with TRBD1 matching 7 bases. Germline values: CDR1 SNHLY, CDR2 FYNNEI. The CDR3 runs to 15 residues. The V and J ends lost 5 bases and 1 base, in that order; junction bases with no gene match: 7. CDR3 region: CASSFSGQTNTEAFF. The CDR3 nucleotides are TGTGCCAGCAGTTTTTCGGGACAGACGAACACTGAAGCTTTCTTT. Drawing the rest from reference TRBV2 and TRBJ1-1, the complete variable domain is EPEVTQTPSHQVTQMGQEVILRCVPISNHLYFYWYRQILGQKVEFLVSFYNNEISEKSEIFDDQFSVERPDGSNFTLKIRSTKLEDSAMYFCASSFSGQTNTEAFFGQGTRLTVV.

This clone was seen more than once but under ten times. This same CDR3 is encoded by further DNA sequences in the sample. This chain connects TRBV2 to TRBJ1-1; no reliable D call. The CDR3 is 13 residues long. The V end lost 4 bases, the J end lost 0 bases, and 6 bases lay between the germline ends. Germline V gives CDR1 SNHLY, CDR2 FYNNEI. The CDR3 sequence: CASSVGLNTEAFF. The CDR3 region has the DNA TGTGCCAGCAGTGTGGGCTTGAACACTGAAGCTTTCTTT.

This chain connects TRBV4-2 to TRBJ2-7; weak D call: TRBD1 (5 bases). This CDR3 is built from 18 residues. The V and J ends lost 1 base and 0 bases respectively, with 19 bases between them. Germline CDR1 and CDR2: LGHNA and YNFKEQ. The CDR3 reads CASSQVVPPQGSSYEQYF. As DNA, the CDR3 is TGTGCCAGCAGCCAAGTCGTCCCCCCCCAGGGAAGCTCCTACGAGCAGTACTTC.

This clone was found a few times. The gene calls are TRBV10-3 and TRBJ2-1; possible D gene TRBD2, 6 bases. With 8 bases removed from V and 2 bases from J, the gap between germline ends came to 16 bases. Per the germline V gene, CDR1 is ENHRY and CDR2 is SYGVKD. This CDR3 contains 15 residues. This CDR3 is CAIRPSGSTYNEQFF. CDR3 sequence (DNA): TGTGCCATCCGCCCATCCGGGAGTACCTACAATGAGCAGTTCTTC.

The V gene is TRBV6-5, the J gene TRBJ2-7; a weak D match, TRBD1 (6 bases). Trimming took off 9 bases at V and 3 bases at J, with 21 bases between the two ends. The V gene's germline CDR1 is MNHEY and CDR2 SVGAGI. This CDR3 has 15 residues. The CDR3 sequence is CASQRHRDNYYEQYF. The CDR3 DNA reads as TGTGCCAGTCAAAGGCATCGGGACAACTACTACGAGCAGTACTTC.

The genes are TRBV11-3 and TRBJ1-4; a weak D match, TRBD1 (6 bases). The V gene's germline CDR1 is SGHNT and CDR2 YENEEA. The CDR3 has 16 amino acids. With 4 bases removed from V and 10 bases from J, the gap between germline ends came to 22 bases. CDR3 DNA sequence: TGTGCCAGCAGCTCAATAGTAACCAGGGGCAGTGGAAAACTGTTTTTT. It codes for CASSSIVTRGSGKLFF.

V gene TRBV13 combines with J gene TRBJ1-3; D gene ambiguous. Trimming shortened V by 0 bases and J by 0 bases, and 6 bases separated the two germline ends. This CDR3 spans 15 amino acids. Germline-derived CDR1 and CDR2 are PRHDT and FYEKMQ (reference sequence). The CDR3 nucleotides are TGTGCCAGCAGCTTAGGAAGTAGCTCTGGAAACACCATATATTTT. Translated: CASSLGSSSGNTIYF.